These 18 T cell receptor beta chains share one sample of origin, sequenced in a study of a mutant IDH1 vaccine in newly diagnosed glioma. The sample's time point: week 47, end of study. Each vaccine dose was 300 ug of mutant IDH1 20-mer peptide, with topical imiquimod. No antigens are known for them. The table came from immunoSEQ multiplex PCR; TCRdb's copy has only in-frame clones and leaves some out. This sample has about 59,000 clones; over 80% occur once, and the top ten carry 3.8%. Source: PBMCs, taken from a glioma patient whose treatment included an IDH1 peptide vaccine. The receptors were sampled from a man aged 25 to 45 with glioma.

The chain carries TRBV5-4 and TRBJ2-1; D is unresolved. The germline CDR1 and CDR2 sequences are SGHNT and YYREEE (reference sequence). The CDR3 loop spans 12 amino acids. The ends were cut back, 4 bases at V and 3 bases at J, with 5 bases in the middle. The CDR3 region is CASSQLYNEQFF. The CDR3 nucleotides read TGTGCCAGCAGCCAGCTCTACAATGAGCAGTTCTTC.

This clone was seen just once. The rearrangement links TRBV15 to TRBJ2-5; D is unclear. Trimming left V 0 bases short and J 2 bases short, with 10 bases between. Germline assignment: CDR1 LNHNV and CDR2 YYDKDF (reference sequence). The CDR3 length is 15 residues. The CDR3 DNA is TGTGCCACCAGCAGAGATCTTGGAGTACAAGAGACCCAGTACTTC. Encoded protein: CATSRDLGVQETQYF.

The rearrangement uses TRBV5-1 and TRBJ1-6; no clear D. From germline, CDR1 is SGHRS and CDR2 YFSETQ. Trimming cost V 3 bases and J 0 bases, with 10 bases left between them. CDR3 length: 16 amino acids. CDR3 coding DNA: TGCGCCAGCAGCTACCAGACGAGCTCCTATAATTCACCCCTCCACTTT. Its protein product is CASSYQTSSYNSPLHF.

J is TRBJ1-3 and V is TRBV11-2; D may be TRBD1 (5 bases). The CDR3 is 15 residues long. The V and J ends lost 4 bases and 8 bases respectively, with 18 bases between them. Germline assignment: CDR1 SGHAT and CDR2 FQNNGV. CDR3 region: CASSSDKKPGYTIYF. CDR3 DNA: TGTGCCAGCAGCTCGGACAAGAAACCGGGGTACACCATATATTTT.

The genes are TRBV9 and TRBJ1-1, with no clear D. This CDR3 spans 16 amino acids. The V gene lost 0 bases and the J gene lost 1 base, with 13 bases spanning the gap. CDR1 SGDLS and CDR2 YYNGEE come from the germline V gene. CDR3 coding DNA: TGTGCCAGCAGCGTAGCAACCTCTCGTGGGAACACTGAAGCTTTCTTT. Its translation is CASSVATSRGNTEAFF.

The chain uses TRBV6-5 and TRBJ2-7; D remains unclear. Germline-derived CDR1 and CDR2 are MNHEY and SVGAGI. This CDR3 is 15 amino acids long. Trimming cost V 0 bases and J 0 bases, with 9 bases left between them. CDR3 amino acids: CASSYSKGSSYEQYF. DNA for the CDR3: TGTGCCAGCAGTTACTCGAAGGGCAGCTCCTACGAGCAGTACTTC.

This clone was seen only a few times. The chain employs TRBV19 and TRBJ1-1, with TRBD1 matching over 7 bases. The CDR3 sequence is 14 residues long. V trimming: 0 bases; J trimming: 8 bases; junction bases outside the gene matches: 6. Germline V gene data show CDR1 as LNHDA and CDR2 as SQIVND (reference sequence). As DNA, the CDR3 is TGTGCCAGTAGTATAGATCGGGACAGTCGAGAAGCTTTCTTT. Translated, it gives CASSIDRDSREAFF.

The chain is built from TRBV28 and TRBJ2-5; no firm D call. CDR1 and CDR2 from the germline V gene are MDHEN and SYDVKM. V lost 6 bases and J 4 bases, leaving 9 bases between the germline ends. CDR3 length equals 12 residues. The CDR3 nucleotides read TGTGCCAGCAGACCACCTGGAGAGACCCAGTACTTC. Amino acids: CASRPPGETQYF.

V and J are TRBV5-6 and TRBJ2-1; the D is unclear. In germline, CDR1 is SGHDT, CDR2 YYEEEE. Trimming shortened V by 0 bases and J by 13 bases, and 8 bases separated the two germline ends. The CDR3 spans 11 residues. This CDR3 reads CASSLESLQFF. For the CDR3, the DNA is TGTGCCAGCAGCTTGGAGTCACTCCAGTTCTTC.

This rearrangement joins TRBV5-1 to TRBJ2-7; maybe TRBD2 (5 bases). The length of the CDR3 is 12 residues. CDR1 SGHRS and CDR2 YFSETQ come from the germline V gene. Between the trimmed V and J ends, which lost 3 bases and 4 bases, there was a span of 8 bases. CDR3 nucleotide sequence: TGCGCCAGCAGCTCGACTAAATACGAGCAGTACTTC. Translating gives CASSSTKYEQYF.

The rearrangement joins TRBV29-1 to TRBJ2-5; D call uncertain. The CDR3 length is 12 residues. V lost 7 bases and J 4 bases, leaving 13 bases between the germline ends. CDR1 is SQVTM, CDR2 ANQGSEA, per germline. CDR3 in DNA: TGCAGCGCCGGAAGGATGGGAGAGACCCAGTACTTC. Amino acid sequence: CSAGRMGETQYF.

CDR3 in amino acids: CASSVSDYTF. In nucleotides, the CDR3 is TGTGCCAGCAGCGTCTCGGACTACACCTTC. The rearrangement joins TRBV7-9 to TRBJ1-2; D uncertain. Trimming cost V 5 bases and J 10 bases, with 8 bases left between them. Looked up from germline, CDR1 is SEHNR and CDR2 is FQNEAQ (reference sequence). CDR3 length: 10 residues.

In this sample, this clone turned up once. The rearrangement links TRBV6-6 to TRBJ2-5; D is unresolved. Gene TRBJ2-7 matches the end of the DNA better, so the J call may be wrong. This CDR3 has 13 amino acids. The germline V gene encodes CDR1 MNHNY and CDR2 SVGAGI (reference sequence). This CDR3 reads CASTGGSVYEQYF. DNA of the CDR3: TGTGCCAGCACCGGCGGTTCAGTCTACGAGCAGTACTTC.

The V gene is TRBV5-6, the J gene TRBJ2-5; D is unclear. V shed 3 bases and J shed 6 bases, with 15 bases lying between them. The germline CDR1 and CDR2 sequences are SGHDT and YYEEEE. This CDR3 is 14 amino acids long. The CDR3 DNA reads TGTGCCAGCAGCTCCCCGACTGTGGCGAAGACCCAGTACTTC. This sequence encodes CASSSPTVAKTQYF.

The chain links TRBV5-4 to TRBJ1-2; perhaps TRBD1 as D (5 bases). The CDR3 has 14 residues. V lost 4 bases and J lost 7, with 17 bases in between. Germline CDR1 and CDR2: SGHNT and YYREEE (reference sequence). The CDR3 DNA follows: TGTGCCAGCAGCCCCCGGGGGGGTAACGGTGGCTACACCTTC. Translating gives CASSPRGGNGGYTF. Filled out from reference TRBV5-4 and TRBJ1-2, the complete variable domain reads ETGVTQSPTHLIKTRGQQVTLRCSSQSGHNTVSWYQQALGQGPQFIFQYYREEENGRGNFPPRFSGLQFPNYSSELNVNALELDDSALYLCASSPRGGNGGYTFGSGTRLTVV.

This chain links TRBV7-9 with TRBJ2-3; 7 nucleotides match TRBD1. From germline, CDR1 is SEHNR and CDR2 FQNEAQ (reference sequence). Trimming cost V 2 bases and J 2 bases; bases outside gene matches: 13. CDR3 length: 18 residues. CDR3 DNA sequence: TGTGCCAGCAGCTTAAGGGGGCCTGACAGGGCGCCCACAGATACGCAGTATTTT. Amino acids: CASSLRGPDRAPTDTQYF.

The genes are TRBV5-8 and TRBJ2-4; 12 positions agree with TRBD2. The CDR3 is 19 residues long. Germline V CDR1 and CDR2: SGHTS, YDEGEE. Trimming at V came to 1 base and at J to 0 bases, leaving 8 bases not matched to a gene. Here the CDR3 reads CASSLIRTSGVLAKNIQYF. Here the CDR3 DNA reads TGTGCCAGCAGCTTGATAAGGACTAGCGGGGTCTTAGCCAAAAACATTCAGTACTTC.

This chain joins TRBV7-2 and TRBJ2-4; 7 bases match TRBD1. V gave up 5 bases and J gave up 11 bases; unmatched junction bases: 15. This CDR3 spans 15 amino acids. Germline CDR1 reads SGHTA; CDR2 reads FQGNSA. The CDR3 nucleotides are TGTGCCAGCAGCACCGGGACAGCATCCAAGAGCGTTCAGTACTTC. Protein: CASSTGTASKSVQYF.